The subject of this entry is one T cell receptor (beta chain). Its specificity is unknown. Every isolated RNA sample was fully reverse transcribed, so sequencing captured expressed TCRB transcripts. Assay used: immunoSEQ multiplex PCR; TCRdb lists only in-frame clones, some missing. The table records a few hundred thousand clones, 11% to 15% of them present only once. The data derive from a study of beta chain features in type 1 diabetes. Overall study: Similarity in age, gender and cell yields was seen between patients and healthy donors.

One heparinised blood draw averaging about 116 mL was given by each donor. The study, taken as a whole, reports: Patients with Type 1 diabetes showed moderately but significantly shorter TCRB CDR3s in all four CD4+ subsets. Fewer insertions but more deletions were seen at VDJ junctions in type 1 diabetes patients.

Looked up from germline, CDR1 is SGHRS and CDR2 is YFSETQ. The V gene lost 2 bases and the J gene lost 5 bases, with 15 bases spanning the gap. The CDR3 contains 15 residues. The genes are TRBV5-1 and TRBJ2-3, with a tentative D call TRBD2 (7 bases). This clonotype originated in a man between 25 and 39 years old with type 1 diabetes. What was sequenced was naive CD4+ T cells from blood. The CDR3 protein is CASSLQGGAGDTQYF. CDR3 bases: TGCGCCAGCAGCTTACAAGGGGGGGCTGGAGATACGCAGTATTTT.